The clone carrying this T cell receptor (beta chain) was found a few times. Its antigen remains unidentified. The sample originates from a study of vaccination and CD4 T cells after COVID-19. On the study more broadly: All convalescent patients were nasal swab PCR positive for SARS-CoV-2; several had mild and one severe disease. Four females and six males made up the convalescents, two of whom were Hispanic. Median time from second vaccine dose to sampling was about 70 days (14 to 241).

Stated treatment: approximately nine-day PBMC culture with coronavirus spike peptide pools or control peptides (ViraFEST assay). V lost 5 bases and J 5 bases, leaving 13 bases between the germline ends. The CDR3 spans 13 residues. CDR1 is DFQATT and CDR2 is SNEGSKA in the germline V gene (reference sequence). Sequenced with the Oncomine TCR Beta short-read assay was DNA taken from cultured CD4+ T cells. Cultured CD4+ T cells were the source of extracted genomic DNA. MiXCR was run by TCRdb on the PCR reads, yielding one entry per CDR3 protein. Among about 25,000 distinct CDR3 sequences listed, around half were seen once.

The chain joins TRBV20-1 to TRBJ1-5; D possibly corresponds to TRBD1 (5 bases). Sequences were obtained from CD4+ T cells from blood, cultured in vitro. The clonotype originates from a human donor who had recovered from COVID-19. CDR3 in amino acids: CSAFQGRDQPQHF. CDR3 in DNA: TGCAGTGCTTTTCAGGGCCGCGATCAGCCCCAGCATTTT.